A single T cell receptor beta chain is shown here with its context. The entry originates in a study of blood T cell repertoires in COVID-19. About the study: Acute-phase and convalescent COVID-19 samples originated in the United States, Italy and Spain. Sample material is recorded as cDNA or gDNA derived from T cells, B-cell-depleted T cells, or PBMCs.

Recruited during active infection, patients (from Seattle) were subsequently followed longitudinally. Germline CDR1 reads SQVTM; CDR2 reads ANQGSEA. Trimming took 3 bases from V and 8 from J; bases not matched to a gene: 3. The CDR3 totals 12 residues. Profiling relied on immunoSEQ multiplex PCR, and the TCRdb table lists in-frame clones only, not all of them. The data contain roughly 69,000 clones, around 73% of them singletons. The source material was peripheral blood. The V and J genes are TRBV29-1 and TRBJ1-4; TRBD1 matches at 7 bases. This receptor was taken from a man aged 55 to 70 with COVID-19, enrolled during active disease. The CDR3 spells CSVELDREKLFF. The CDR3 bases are TGCAGCGTTGAGTTGGACAGGGAAAAACTGTTTTTT.